This T cell receptor beta chain was observed in a study of radiotherapy plus CTLA-4 blockade in lung cancer. Study-level points and caveats: Early clone dynamics of blood T cells, plus interferon-beta, reportedly predicted response best. The study found tumor-derived TCR clones expanded in blood after radiotherapy plus ipilimumab.

Remarks on this clone: Its antigen is still unknown.

Measured with immunoSEQ multiplex PCR; TCRdb has only the in-frame clones, and not every one. Of fewer than 100,000 clones in the sample, under 90% were seen once. Ipilimumab-mediated CTLA-4 blockade plus focal radiation was given to patients having chemo-refractory metastatic non-small-cell lung cancer. Germline V gene data show CDR1 as WNHNN and CDR2 as SYGVQD (reference sequence). The length of the CDR3 is 14 residues. With 5 bases removed from V and 6 bases from J, the gap between germline ends came to 15 bases. The origin of this receptor is a human donor with non-small cell lung cancer who had stable disease on radiotherapy plus ipilimumab. The sequenced sample was peripheral blood, obtained from a patient treated with radiotherapy plus ipilimumab. The gene calls are TRBV10-1 and TRBJ2-3; D gene ambiguous. CDR3 nucleotide sequence: TGCGCCAGCAGTTCCGCGGTTCAAGGGGATACGCAGTATTTT. Protein sequence: CASSSAVQGDTQYF.